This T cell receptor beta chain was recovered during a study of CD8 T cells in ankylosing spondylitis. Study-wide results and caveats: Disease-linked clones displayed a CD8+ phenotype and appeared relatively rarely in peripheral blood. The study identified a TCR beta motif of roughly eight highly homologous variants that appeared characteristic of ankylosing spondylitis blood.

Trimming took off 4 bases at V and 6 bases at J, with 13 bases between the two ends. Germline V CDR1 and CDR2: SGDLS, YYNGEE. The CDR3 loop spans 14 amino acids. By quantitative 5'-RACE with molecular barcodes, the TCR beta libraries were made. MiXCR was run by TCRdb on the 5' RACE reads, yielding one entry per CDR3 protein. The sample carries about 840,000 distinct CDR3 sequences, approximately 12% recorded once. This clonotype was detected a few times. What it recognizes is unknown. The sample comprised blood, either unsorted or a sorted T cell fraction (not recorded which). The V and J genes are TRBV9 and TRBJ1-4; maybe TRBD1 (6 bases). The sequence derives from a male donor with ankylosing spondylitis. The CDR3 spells CASSPGVKDEKLFF. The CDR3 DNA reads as TGTGCCAGCAGCCCAGGGGTGAAGGATGAAAAACTGTTTTTT.